This TCR beta chain was recovered during a study of T cell repertoires in cytomegalovirus infection. On the study more broadly: The public TCR beta signatures pointed to both CMV infection and matching HLA type.

With 3 bases removed from V and 8 bases from J, the gap between germline ends came to 16 bases. CDR3 size: 14 residues. In germline, CDR1 is MGHRA, CDR2 YSYEKL. TCRdb re-analysed the reads in MiXCR, keeping a single row per CDR3 protein. This sample has fewer than 850,000 distinct CDR3 sequences, with around 29% found just once. With respect to this clonotype: Its antigen is not identified.

Study-level results: Based on cumulative public TCR beta family frequency, carriers of CMV plus the relevant HLA were identified. The study found HLA-C-restricted CMV-specific TCR beta clonotypes dominating the ex vivo response.

V gene TRBV4-1 combines with J gene TRBJ1-1; TRBD1 is a possible D gene (5 bases). The sample was cultured CD8+ T cells from PBMCs, taken from culture after CMV antigen stimulation. This sequence was found in a human donor in good health (CMV status not recorded). Some clones in this sample may be carry-over from other donors' samples. The CDR3 loop is CASSHDPGFPEAFF. CDR3 nucleotide sequence: TGCGCCAGCAGCCACGATCCAGGGTTTCCCGAAGCTTTCTTT.